This T cell receptor (beta chain) derives from a study of shared clonotypes between healthy human individuals. Study results and caveats: The represented genetic and exposure-history diversity was limited by the small number of donors.

The germline gives CDR1 SGDLS, CDR2 YYNGEE. V was clipped by 4 bases and J by 5 bases; unmatched bases: 23. This CDR3 contains 19 residues. Nashville, Tennessee was home to all donors, who were Caucasian adults. In the original workflow: As immunoSEQ supplied junction-only sequences (without quality scores), filtering differed. Here immunoSEQ multiplex PCR was the method, and the copy in TCRdb shows in-frame clones only, minus some. Clone size and V and J calls were adopted from that table, with D and trimming inferred from the DNA. The sample has under 650,000 clones; 96% are singletons. Notes on this clone: As yet, its antigen is unknown.

The receptor was isolated from a woman in her twenties or thirties in good health. What was sequenced was naive CD4+ T cells sorted from blood. Subset given: CD45RA+ positively selected. The chain uses TRBV9 and TRBJ2-5; 7 bases are a match to TRBD2. The CDR3 protein is CASSLRDVDGTFSGETQYF. The CDR3 coding sequence is TGTGCCAGCAGCTTGAGGGATGTGGACGGAACCTTTAGCGGGGAGACCCAGTACTTC.